This TCR beta chain is from a study of OX40 agonist ivuxolimab in advanced cancers. Study-level information: Earlier treatment with anti-PD-1, anti-PD-L1 or anti-CTLA-4 was permitted, and about 40% had received some.

Notes on this clone: Its antigen is still unknown.

Findings and caveats of the study: Relative to CD4+, CD8+ T cells held more expanded clones on average.

Patients with autoimmune history or systemic immunosuppression were excluded. Only in-frame clones appear in the TCRdb table, and some are missing; sequencing was by immunoSEQ multiplex PCR. The sample yields around 30,000 clones, roughly 90% seen once. Sequenced material: CD4+ or CD8+ T cells sorted from blood, taken in a trial of the OX40 agonist ivuxolimab. This TCR derives from an adult with an advanced solid tumor such as melanoma, head and neck, liver or kidney cancer.

The chain's CDR3 is CASSVVGVLPHTGELFF. The CDR3 region has the DNA TGTGCCAGCAGCGTAGTCGGCGTCTTGCCGCACACCGGGGAGCTGTTTTTT. V usage is TRBV9 and J usage is TRBJ2-2; D gene ambiguous. Germline V gene lookup returns CDR1 SGDLS and CDR2 YYNGEE. Trimming took off 0 bases at V and 3 bases at J, with 15 bases between the two ends. This CDR3 spans 17 amino acids.